The 4 T cell receptor beta chains presented below share a single source sample, sequenced in a study of blood T cells in healthy people across ages. Combining a sample-barcoded 5' primer with a J-beta primer mix, a second PCR ran for 7 to 11 cycles. MiXCR, applied by TCRdb to the 5' RACE reads, yields one record per CDR3 protein. This sample has some 670,000 distinct CDR3 sequences, with over 40% found just once. Sequences were obtained from blood. The receptors were gathered from an elderly woman in good health.

V is TRBV3-1 and J is TRBJ2-3; 7 positions match TRBD1. This CDR3 is 15 amino acids long. The V segment lost 4 bases and the J segment 2 bases; nucleotides outside the gene matches: 6. Per germline, CDR1 LGHDT and CDR2 YNNKEL (reference sequence). The CDR3 reads CASSLRQGFTDTQYF. Here the CDR3 DNA reads TGTGCCAGCAGCCTCCGACAGGGCTTCACAGATACGCAGTATTTT.

The chain has TRBV20-1 and TRBJ2-5; 14 bases map to TRBD2. The CDR3 has 16 residues. CDR1 and CDR2 (germline): DFQATT, SNEGSKA (reference sequence). The J segment lost 7 bases and the V segment lost 6 bases, leaving 13 bases of the junction unmatched. The DNA for the CDR3 is TGCAGTGCCCAGCACACGACTAGCGGGGGGGCCGCGACCCAGTACTTC. Protein: CSAQHTTSGGAATQYF.

The chain carries TRBV29-1 and TRBJ2-4, with D possibly being TRBD2 (6 bases). The J call may be mistaken, given a closer DNA end match to TRBJ2-7. The CDR3 spans 14 residues. Germline values: CDR1 SQVTM, CDR2 ANQGSEA. CDR3: CSVEATSPTYEQYF. DNA for the CDR3: TGCAGCGTTGAAGCGACTAGTCCCACCTACGAGCAGTACTTC.

The chain combines TRBV6-2 or TRBV6-3 with TRBJ2-5; no clear D gene. Trimming took off 10 bases at V and 2 bases at J, with 14 bases between the two ends. The CDR3 contains 13 residues. CDR1 is MNHEY and CDR2 is SVGEGT in the germline V gene. Written as DNA, the CDR3 is TGTGCCACGCGATTGGTAAAACAAGAGACCCAGTACTTC. Its translation: CATRLVKQETQYF.